This TCR beta chain was identified during a study of T cell responses to AZD1222 COVID-19 vaccine. Study results and limitations: Samples come after the peak T cell response, not at day 14. Clonal diversity was possibly underestimated, and the donors were mostly white British, with more females.

The CDR3 is 17 residues long. CDR1 and CDR2 (germline): LGHNA, YSLEER. The V segment lost 4 bases and the J segment 2 bases; nucleotides outside the gene matches: 12. A note on this clone: The antigen remains undetermined.

The assay was immunoSEQ multiplex PCR, and TCRdb's table has in-frame clones only and misses some. The sample yields 150,000 to 200,000 clones, 88% seen once. The specimen was peripheral blood, collected on day 0 of AZD1222 vaccination. This chain joins TRBV4-3 and TRBJ2-3; 7 nucleotides line up with TRBD2. This sequence originates from an adult in good health. CDR3 amino acids: CASSRAPSGEFTDTQYF. The CDR3 DNA reads as TGCGCCAGCAGCCGGGCGCCTAGCGGCGAATTCACAGATACGCAGTATTTT.